This T cell receptor (beta chain) was profiled in a study of naive and memory T cell subsets. General observations from the study: The RNA method is potentially sensitive to activation and differentiation changes.

Ligated cDNA underwent four rounds of PCR with nested alpha and beta constant region primers and SP2. Blood and skin TCR RNA was reverse transcribed with alpha and beta constant primers. One entry per CDR3 protein results from TCRdb running MiXCR on the 5' RACE reads. The sample holds 55,000 to 70,000 distinct CDR3 sequences, around 7.3% seen once. V was cut by 0 bases and J by 9 bases, with 17 bases left in between. The CDR3 runs 15 residues. Germline loops: CDR1 LNHNV, CDR2 YYDKDF (reference sequence). The library had UMIs added by 3' ligation of an oligonucleotide to TCR cDNA. Adult healthy volunteers gave 2.5 ml peripheral blood for whole-blood RNA. In this sample, this clonotype turned up many times. Its target is not known.

The chain links TRBV15 to TRBJ1-2; D unclear. The source of this sequence is a male donor in good health. DNA of the CDR3: TGTGCCACCAGCAGAGATTTGAAGGCCCCAGAAAGCTACACCTTC. Protein product: CATSRDLKAPESYTF. Using reference TRBV15 and TRBJ1-2 for the parts outside the CDR3, the full variable domain is DAMVIQNPRYQVTQFGKPVTLSCSQTLNHNVMYWYQQKSSQAPKLLFHYYDKDFNNEADTPDNFQSRRPNTSFCFLDIRSPGLGDTAMYLCATSRDLKAPESYTFGSGTRLTVV.